Listed below are T cell receptor beta chains from one sample, sequenced in a study of CD8 T cells in ankylosing spondylitis. TCRdb analysed the 5' RACE reads with MiXCR anew, one entry per CDR3 protein. The table lists hundreds of thousands of distinct CDR3 sequences, over 15% of them singletons. Sample: blood, either unsorted or a sorted T cell fraction (not recorded which). The receptors were gathered from a male donor with ankylosing spondylitis or in good health (not recorded which). Both conserved end residues are part of each CDR3. D genes are given only for firm matches. For some rows the clone size is stated as once, few or many, or as a class when expanded; others skip it.

CSPRRTANNEQFF	TGCAGTCCCCGAAGGACAGCTAACAATGAGCAGTTCTTC	few	NA	TRBJ2-1	TRBV20-1
CASSPLGGKNTEAFF	TGTGCCAGTAGTCCTCTAGGGGGAAAGAACACTGAAGCTTTCTTT	few	NA	TRBJ1-1	TRBV19
CASSDRLAGGKDTQYF	TGTGCCAGCAGCGACCGACTAGCGGGAGGGAAAGATACGCAGTATTTT	NA	TRBD2	TRBJ2-3	TRBV4-2
CAISDMGGNQPQHF	TGTGCCATCAGTGATATGGGAGGCAATCAGCCCCAGCATTTT	NA	NA	TRBJ1-5	TRBV10-3
CASSLGSSQSGYTF	TGTGCCAGCAGTTTAGGTAGCAGTCAGAGCGGCTACACCTTC	few	NA	TRBJ1-2	TRBV12-3/TRBV12-4
CASSPPYNEQFF	TGTGCCAGCAGTCCTCCCTACAATGAGCAGTTCTTC	many	NA	TRBJ2-1	TRBV28
CASSYSGRAVDTEAFF	TGTGCCAGCAGTTACTCCGGACGGGCGGTGGACACTGAAGCTTTCTTT	few	NA	TRBJ1-1	TRBV6-5
CASSSSGRARETQYF	TGCGCCAGCAGTTCTAGCGGGAGGGCCAGAGAGACCCAGTACTTC	few	TRBD2	TRBJ2-5	TRBV5-1
CASSNRDRAYNEQFF	TGTGCCAGCAGTAATCGGGACAGGGCCTACAATGAGCAGTTCTTC	NA	TRBD1	TRBJ2-1	TRBV27
CASSQAGLAPYNEQFF	TGTGCCAGCAGCCAAGCGGGACTAGCGCCTTACAATGAGCAGTTCTTC	NA	TRBD2	TRBJ2-1	TRBV3-1
CASSGFSGGRDEQFF	TGTGCCAGCAGCGGCTTTAGCGGGGGGCGGGATGAGCAGTTCTTC	NA	TRBD2	TRBJ2-1	TRBV6-1
CASTKGDVYGYTF	TGTGCCAGCACCAAGGGGGATGTCTATGGCTACACCTTC	NA	NA	TRBJ1-2	TRBV6-1
CSGHRASTDTQYF	TGCAGCGGGCACAGGGCAAGCACAGATACGCAGTATTTT	few	NA	TRBJ2-3	TRBV29-1
CSARVLGKNVVAGGIGELFF	TGCAGTGCTAGAGTTCTGGGGAAAAATGTTGTAGCGGGAGGGATCGGGGAGCTGTTTTTT	few	TRBD2	TRBJ2-2	TRBV20-1